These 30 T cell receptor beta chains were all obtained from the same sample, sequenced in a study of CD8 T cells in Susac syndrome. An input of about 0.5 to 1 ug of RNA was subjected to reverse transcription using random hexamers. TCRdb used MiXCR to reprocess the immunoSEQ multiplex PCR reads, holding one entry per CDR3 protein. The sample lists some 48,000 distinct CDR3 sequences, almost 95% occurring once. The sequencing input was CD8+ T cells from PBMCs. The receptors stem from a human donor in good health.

The CDR3 sequence: CASSLYPGWNTEAFF. Here the CDR3 DNA reads TGTGCCAGCAGTTTATATCCAGGGTGGAACACTGAAGCTTTCTTT. The chain uses TRBV27 and TRBJ1-1, with a possible D match to TRBD1 (5 bases). The CDR3 consists of 15 residues. Germline V lookup: CDR1 MNHEY, CDR2 SMNVEV (reference sequence). Trimming left V 1 base short and J 1 base short, with 10 bases between.

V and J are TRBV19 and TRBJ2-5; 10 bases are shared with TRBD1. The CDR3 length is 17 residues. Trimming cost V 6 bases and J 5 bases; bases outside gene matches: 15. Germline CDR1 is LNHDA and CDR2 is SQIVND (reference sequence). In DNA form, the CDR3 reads TGTGCCAGTAGCACGGACAGGGGGTTAATTAAATTGGAGACCCAGTACTTC. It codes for CASSTDRGLIKLETQYF. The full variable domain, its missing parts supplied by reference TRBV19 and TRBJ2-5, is DGGITQSPKYLFRKEGQNVTLSCEQNLNHDAMYWYRQDPGQGLRLIYYSQIVNDFQKGDIAEGYSVSREKKESFPLTVTSAQKNPTAFYLCASSTDRGLIKLETQYFGPGTRLLVL.

CDR3 sequence reads: CSVEDSGSAYEQYF. The CDR3 DNA sequence: TGCAGCGTTGAAGATAGCGGCAGCGCCTACGAGCAGTACTTC. The V gene is TRBV29-1, the J gene TRBJ2-7, with D possibly TRBD2 on 6 matching bases. The CDR3 contains 14 residues. The V end was cut by 0 bases, the J end by 2 bases, with 11 bases between. Germline CDR1 reads SQVTM; CDR2 reads ANQGSEA.

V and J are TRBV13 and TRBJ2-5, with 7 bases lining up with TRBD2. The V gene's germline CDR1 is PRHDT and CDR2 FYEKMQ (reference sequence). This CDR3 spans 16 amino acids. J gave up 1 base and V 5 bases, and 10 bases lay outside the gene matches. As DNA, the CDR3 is TGTGCCAGCAGCCCCCGAAGCGGGGTTCTCCAAGAGACCCAGTACTTC. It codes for CASSPRSGVLQETQYF.

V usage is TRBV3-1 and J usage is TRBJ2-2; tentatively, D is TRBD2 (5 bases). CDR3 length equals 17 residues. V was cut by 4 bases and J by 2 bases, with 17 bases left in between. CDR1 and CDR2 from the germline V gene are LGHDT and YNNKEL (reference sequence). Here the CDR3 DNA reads TGTGCCAGCAGCCCGGGAATTGGACGGACTAACACCGGGGAGCTGTTTTTT. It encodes CASSPGIGRTNTGELFF.

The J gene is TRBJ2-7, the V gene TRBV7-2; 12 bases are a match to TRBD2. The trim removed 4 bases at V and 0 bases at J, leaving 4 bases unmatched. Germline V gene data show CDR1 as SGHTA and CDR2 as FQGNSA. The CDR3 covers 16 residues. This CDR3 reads CASSSGLAGPSYEQYF. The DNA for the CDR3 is TGTGCCAGCAGCTCCGGACTAGCGGGGCCCTCCTACGAGCAGTACTTC.

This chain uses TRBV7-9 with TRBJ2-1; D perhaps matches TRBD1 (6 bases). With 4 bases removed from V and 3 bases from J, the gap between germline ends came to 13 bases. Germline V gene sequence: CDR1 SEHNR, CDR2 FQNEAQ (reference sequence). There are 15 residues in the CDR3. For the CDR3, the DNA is TGTGCCAGCAGCTCGACCAAAGGGGGCTACAATGAGCAGTTCTTC. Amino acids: CASSSTKGGYNEQFF.

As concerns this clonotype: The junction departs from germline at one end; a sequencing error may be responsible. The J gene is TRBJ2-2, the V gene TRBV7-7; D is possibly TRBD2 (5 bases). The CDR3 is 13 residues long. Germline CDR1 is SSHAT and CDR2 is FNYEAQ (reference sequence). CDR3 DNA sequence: TGTGCTAGCAGCTTAGCGCGTCCCGGGGAGCTGTTTTTT. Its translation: CASSLARPGELFF.

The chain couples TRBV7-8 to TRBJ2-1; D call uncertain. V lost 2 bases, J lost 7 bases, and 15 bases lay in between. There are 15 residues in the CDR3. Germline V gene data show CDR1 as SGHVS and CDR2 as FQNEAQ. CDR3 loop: CASSLLGRPGNEQFF. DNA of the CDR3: TGTGCCAGCAGCTTATTAGGACGTCCTGGGAATGAGCAGTTCTTC. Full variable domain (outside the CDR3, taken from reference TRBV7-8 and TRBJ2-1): GAGVSQSPRYKVAKRGQDVALRCDPISGHVSLFWYQQALGQGPEFLTYFQNEAQLDKSGLPSDRFFAERPEGSVSTLKIQRTQQEDSAVYLCASSLLGRPGNEQFFGPGTRLTVL.

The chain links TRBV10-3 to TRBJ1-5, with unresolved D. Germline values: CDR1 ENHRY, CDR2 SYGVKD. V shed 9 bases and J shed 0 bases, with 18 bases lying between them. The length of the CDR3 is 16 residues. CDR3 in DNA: TGTGCCATTTCCTCGACGGATCCATATAGCAATCAGCCCCAGCATTTT. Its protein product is CAISSTDPYSNQPQHF.

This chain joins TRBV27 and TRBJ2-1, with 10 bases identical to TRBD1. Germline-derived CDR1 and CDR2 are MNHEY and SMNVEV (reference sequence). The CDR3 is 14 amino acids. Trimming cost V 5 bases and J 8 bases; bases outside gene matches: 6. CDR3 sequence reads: CASSRDRGGYEQFF. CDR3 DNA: TGTGCCAGCAGTCGGGACAGGGGTGGTTATGAGCAGTTCTTC.

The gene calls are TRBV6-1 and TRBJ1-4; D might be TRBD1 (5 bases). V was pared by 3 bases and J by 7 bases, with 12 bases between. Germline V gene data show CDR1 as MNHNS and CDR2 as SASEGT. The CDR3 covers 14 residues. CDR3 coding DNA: TGTGCCAGCAGTGACGAGGGGTCGGCTGAAAAACTGTTTTTT. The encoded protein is CASSDEGSAEKLFF.

This chain's CDR3 is CASSLERVTEAFF. CDR3 nucleotide sequence: TGTGCCAGCAGCTTAGAGAGGGTTACTGAAGCTTTCTTT. The chain recombines TRBV11-2 with TRBJ1-1; D remains unclear. Germline V gene data show CDR1 as SGHAT and CDR2 as FQNNGV. V lost 0 bases to trimming and J lost 5 bases, with 7 bases between them. The CDR3 runs 13 residues.

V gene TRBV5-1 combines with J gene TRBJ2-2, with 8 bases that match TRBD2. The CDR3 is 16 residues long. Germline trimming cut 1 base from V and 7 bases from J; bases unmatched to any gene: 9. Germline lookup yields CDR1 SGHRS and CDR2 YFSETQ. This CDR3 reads CASSLFQRERVGELFF. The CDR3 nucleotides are TGCGCCAGCAGCTTGTTCCAGCGGGAGAGGGTCGGGGAGCTGTTTTTT.

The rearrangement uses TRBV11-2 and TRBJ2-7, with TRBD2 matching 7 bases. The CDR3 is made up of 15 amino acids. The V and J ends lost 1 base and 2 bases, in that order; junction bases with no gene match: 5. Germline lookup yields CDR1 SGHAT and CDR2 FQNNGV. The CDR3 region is CASSLVVAGAYEQYF. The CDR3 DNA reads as TGTGCCAGCAGCTTAGTGGTGGCGGGGGCCTACGAGCAGTACTTC.

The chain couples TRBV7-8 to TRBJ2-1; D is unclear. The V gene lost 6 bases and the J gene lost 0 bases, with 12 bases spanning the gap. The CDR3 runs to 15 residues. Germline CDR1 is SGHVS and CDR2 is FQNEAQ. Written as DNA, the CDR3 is TGTGCCAGCAGGCGACCGTTAAGCTCCTACAATGAGCAGTTCTTC. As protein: CASRRPLSSYNEQFF.

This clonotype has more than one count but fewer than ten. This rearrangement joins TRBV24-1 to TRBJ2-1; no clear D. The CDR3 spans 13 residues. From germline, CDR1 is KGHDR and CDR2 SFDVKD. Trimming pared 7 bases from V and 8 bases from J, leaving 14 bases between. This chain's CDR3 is CATSPTISHEQFF. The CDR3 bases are TGTGCCACCAGCCCCACGATAAGCCATGAGCAGTTCTTC.

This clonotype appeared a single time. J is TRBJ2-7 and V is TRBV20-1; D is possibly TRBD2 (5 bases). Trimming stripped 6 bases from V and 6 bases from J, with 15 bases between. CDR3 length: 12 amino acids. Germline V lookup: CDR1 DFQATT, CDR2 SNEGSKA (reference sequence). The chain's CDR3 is CSARGENPEQYF. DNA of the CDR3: TGCAGTGCCCGTGGGGAGAACCCCGAGCAGTACTTC.

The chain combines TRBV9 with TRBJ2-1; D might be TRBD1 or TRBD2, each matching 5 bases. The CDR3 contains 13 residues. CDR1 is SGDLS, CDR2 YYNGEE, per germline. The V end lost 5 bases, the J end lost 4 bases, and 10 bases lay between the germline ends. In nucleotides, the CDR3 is TGTGCCAGCAGTGGGACCTTTTACAATGAGCAGTTCTTC. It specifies CASSGTFYNEQFF.

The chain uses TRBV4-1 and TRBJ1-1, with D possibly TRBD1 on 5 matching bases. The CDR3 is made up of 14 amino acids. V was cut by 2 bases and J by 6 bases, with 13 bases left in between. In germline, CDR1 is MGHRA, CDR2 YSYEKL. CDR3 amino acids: CASSQLPGTPEAFF. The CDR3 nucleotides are TGCGCCAGCAGCCAACTCCCGGGGACCCCTGAAGCTTTCTTT.

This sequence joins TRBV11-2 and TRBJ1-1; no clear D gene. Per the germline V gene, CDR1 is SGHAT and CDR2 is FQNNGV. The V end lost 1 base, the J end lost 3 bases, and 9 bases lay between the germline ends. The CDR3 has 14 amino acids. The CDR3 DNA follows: TGTGCCAGCAGCTTAGCTGGCCTAGACACTGAAGCTTTCTTT. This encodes CASSLAGLDTEAFF.

The CDR3 protein is CASSYSSYNEQFF. CDR3 bases: TGTGCCAGCAGCTACAGCTCCTACAATGAGCAGTTCTTC. The chain links TRBV11-2 to TRBJ2-1; D not certain. The CDR3 spans 13 residues. CDR1 SGHAT and CDR2 FQNNGV come from the germline V gene. The V gene lost 4 bases and the J gene lost 0 bases, with 4 bases spanning the gap.

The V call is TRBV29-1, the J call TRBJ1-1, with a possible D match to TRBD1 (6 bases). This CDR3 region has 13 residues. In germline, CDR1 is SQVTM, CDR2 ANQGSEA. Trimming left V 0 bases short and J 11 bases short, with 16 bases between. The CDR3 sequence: CSVEDGRGARAFF. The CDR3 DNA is TGCAGCGTTGAAGATGGCCGGGGGGCTAGGGCTTTCTTT.

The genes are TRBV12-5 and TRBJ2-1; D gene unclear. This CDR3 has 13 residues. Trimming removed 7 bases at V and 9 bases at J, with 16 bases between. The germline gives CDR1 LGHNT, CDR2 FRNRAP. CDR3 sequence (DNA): TGTGCTAGTGCTCCAGCAAGGGTAGGTGAGCAGTTCTTC. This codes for CASAPARVGEQFF.

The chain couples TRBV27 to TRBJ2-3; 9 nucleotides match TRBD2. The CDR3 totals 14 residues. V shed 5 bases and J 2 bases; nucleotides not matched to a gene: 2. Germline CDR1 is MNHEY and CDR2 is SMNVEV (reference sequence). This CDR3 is CASSLAGTTDTQYF. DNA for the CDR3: TGTGCCAGCAGTCTAGCGGGAACCACAGATACGCAGTATTTT.

This CDR3 is CASSLGQSYEAFF. CDR3 nucleotides: TGTGCCAGCAGCTTGGGGCAGAGTTACGAAGCTTTCTTT. The genes are TRBV7-2 and TRBJ1-1; tentatively, D is TRBD1 (5 bases). This CDR3 has 13 amino acids. V was pared by 3 bases and J by 8 bases, with 13 bases between. CDR1 and CDR2 (germline): SGHTA, FQGNSA.

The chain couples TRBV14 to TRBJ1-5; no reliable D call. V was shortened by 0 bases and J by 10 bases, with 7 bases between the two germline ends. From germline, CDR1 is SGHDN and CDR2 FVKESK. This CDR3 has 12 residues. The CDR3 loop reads CASSQEGGPQHF. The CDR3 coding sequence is TGTGCCAGCAGCCAAGAGGGCGGACCCCAGCATTTT.

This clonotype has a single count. The CDR3, as DNA: TGTGCCACCAGTAACCGGGACAGGGATTATGGCTACACCTTC. It encodes CATSNRDRDYGYTF. V gene TRBV24-1 combines with J gene TRBJ1-2; 9 nucleotides agree with TRBD1. The CDR3 extends over 14 amino acids. Germline V lookup: CDR1 KGHDR, CDR2 SFDVKD. The junction had 6 bases not matched to a gene; V was cut back by 6 bases and J by 5 bases.

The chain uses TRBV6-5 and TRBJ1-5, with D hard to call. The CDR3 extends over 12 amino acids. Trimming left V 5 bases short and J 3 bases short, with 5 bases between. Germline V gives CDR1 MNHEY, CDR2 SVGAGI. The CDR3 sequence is CASSTLNQPQHF. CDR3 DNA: TGTGCCAGCAGTACCCTCAATCAGCCCCAGCATTTT.

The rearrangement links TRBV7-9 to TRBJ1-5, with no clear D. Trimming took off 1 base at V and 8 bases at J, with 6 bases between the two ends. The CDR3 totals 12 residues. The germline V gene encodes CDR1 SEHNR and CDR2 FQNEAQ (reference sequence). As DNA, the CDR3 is TGTGCCAGCAGCTTAGTGGCCGAGCCCCAGCATTTT. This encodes CASSLVAEPQHF.